Listed here are 32 T cell receptor beta chains from one sample, sequenced in a study of OX40 agonist ivuxolimab in advanced cancers. Library method: the immunoSEQ multiplex PCR assay. Sourced from immuneACCESS, this table was stored by TCRdb with only in-frame sequences that have V and J called. A share of the clones is absent; for the studies checked, an unresolved V gene accounts for under half, and the remainder has no known explanation. Counted in this sample were 60,000 to 85,000 clones; about 90% of them appeared once. In total, the top ten clones hold less than 10% of the sample. Source: CD4+ or CD8+ T cells sorted from blood, taken in a trial of the OX40 agonist ivuxolimab. The receptors shown here come from an adult with an advanced solid tumor such as melanoma, head and neck, liver or kidney cancer.

V usage is TRBV5-1 and J usage is TRBJ2-5; D ambiguous. Germline V lookup: CDR1 SGHRS, CDR2 YFSETQ. V was clipped by 0 bases and J by 1 base, with 10 bases between them. The CDR3 is made up of 15 amino acids. The CDR3 loop is CASSLDQSLQETQYF. The CDR3 region has the DNA TGCGCCAGCAGCTTGGATCAATCCCTCCAAGAGACCCAGTACTTC.

V and J are TRBV5-1 and TRBJ2-6; 13 positions match TRBD2. J gave up 0 bases and V 0 bases, and 0 bases lay outside the gene matches. CDR1 is SGHRS, CDR2 YFSETQ, per germline. The CDR3 extends over 18 amino acids. This CDR3 reads CASSLGLAGGSGANVLTF. Written as DNA, the CDR3 is TGCGCCAGCAGCTTGGGACTAGCGGGGGGCTCTGGGGCCAACGTCCTGACTTTC.

The chain uses TRBV6-5 and TRBJ2-1, with 8 bases identical to TRBD2. The CDR3 consists of 15 residues. From germline, CDR1 is MNHEY and CDR2 SVGAGI. V gave up 6 bases and J gave up 2 bases; unmatched junction bases: 6. CDR3 protein: CASSLSGVAYNEQFF. The CDR3 DNA is TGTGCCAGCAGCCTTAGCGGGGTAGCCTACAATGAGCAGTTCTTC.

This clone was counted once. CDR3 sequence (DNA): TGTGCCACCCTGCGGACAGGCTCCTACAATGAGCAGTTCTTC. Amino acids: CATLRTGSYNEQFF. This chain joins TRBV6-6 and TRBJ2-1, with 7 bases aligning to TRBD1. V trimming: 10 bases; J trimming: 0 bases; junction bases outside the gene matches: 6. Germline CDR1 MNHNY, CDR2 SVGAGI (reference sequence). The CDR3 extends over 14 amino acids.

The chain carries TRBV5-8 and TRBJ2-7; 9 bases map to TRBD1. The length of the CDR3 is 17 residues. Germline V gene sequence: CDR1 SGHTS, CDR2 YDEGEE. After removal of 0 bases from V and 5 bases from J, the junction contained 12 bases not matched to a gene. This CDR3 is CASSLGFRRDREDEQYF. The CDR3 DNA follows: TGTGCCAGCAGCTTGGGCTTTCGCCGGGACAGGGAAGACGAGCAGTACTTC.

The gene calls are TRBV5-4 and TRBJ1-2; 11 bases are a match to TRBD1. CDR3 length equals 14 residues. V lost 2 bases, J lost 7 bases, and 4 bases stayed unmatched. Germline CDR1 SGHNT, CDR2 YYREEE (reference sequence). The DNA for the CDR3 is TGTGCCAGCAGCTTCAGGACAGGGGGCTCTGGCTACACCTTC. Residues: CASSFRTGGSGYTF.

CDR3 DNA sequence: TGTGCCAGAAGCTTGGGTCGTCTAGCGGGGGGGCCTGAGACCCAGTACTTC. Encoded protein: CARSLGRLAGGPETQYF. The J gene is TRBJ2-5, the V gene TRBV5-3, with 12 positions matching TRBD2. TRBV5-3 is marked as an open reading frame, function uncertain. Trimming took 0 bases from V and 5 from J; bases not matched to a gene: 8. The CDR3 totals 17 residues.

This clone has more than one count but fewer than ten. The V call is TRBV5-6, the J call TRBJ1-6; 8 bases agree with TRBD1. With V trimmed by 2 bases and J by 6 bases, 1 base remained unmatched. Germline V gene lookup returns CDR1 SGHDT and CDR2 YYEEEE. The CDR3 has 14 amino acids. The CDR3 DNA is TGTGCCAGCAGCTTCGGACAGGGTAATTCACCCCTCCACTTT. Translating gives CASSFGQGNSPLHF.

The chain has TRBV2 and TRBJ2-5, with TRBD1 matching over 7 bases. CDR1 and CDR2 (germline): SNHLY, FYNNEI. The CDR3 is 16 amino acids. The ends lost 6 bases at V and 5 bases at J; junction bases unmatched: 15. This CDR3 is CASRDWGQTNWETQYF. CDR3 nucleotide sequence: TGTGCCAGCAGAGACTGGGGACAGACCAATTGGGAGACCCAGTACTTC.

The rearrangement joins TRBV15 to TRBJ1-2; D ambiguous. V was clipped by 2 bases and J by 5 bases, with 21 bases between them. Per germline, CDR1 LNHNV and CDR2 YYDKDF (reference sequence). The CDR3 is 17 residues long. The CDR3 DNA follows: TGTGCCACCAGCAGACCGGGAACGCTCGGTTTCGCGTATGGCTACACCTTC. Protein: CATSRPGTLGFAYGYTF.

V usage is TRBV10-2 and J usage is TRBJ2-7, with D perhaps TRBD1 (7 bases). CDR3 length equals 15 residues. V shed 6 bases and J shed 4 bases, with 19 bases lying between them. Germline CDR1 and CDR2: WSHSY and SAAADI. Here the CDR3 DNA reads TGCGCCAGCAGCCCGGGGGCAGGGGGATGGTACGAGCAGTACTTC. It encodes CASSPGAGGWYEQYF.

The chain recombines TRBV5-1 with TRBJ2-5; TRBD2 might be the D (6 bases). The CDR3 consists of 15 residues. With 4 bases removed from V and 4 bases from J, the gap between germline ends came to 17 bases. Germline CDR1 SGHRS, CDR2 YFSETQ. The CDR3 reads CASSMGGGLRETQYF. In nucleotides, the CDR3 is TGCGCCAGCAGCATGGGAGGCGGTCTACGAGAGACCCAGTACTTC.

The rearrangement joins TRBV9 to TRBJ2-3; 8 bases map to TRBD2. J lost 2 bases, V lost 0 bases, and 5 bases had no gene match. Germline values: CDR1 SGDLS, CDR2 YYNGEE. CDR3 length: 16 amino acids. The CDR3 sequence: CASSVDRRGATDTQYF. Written as DNA, the CDR3 is TGTGCCAGCAGCGTAGACAGGCGGGGGGCCACAGATACGCAGTATTTT.

This chain connects TRBV6-5 to TRBJ1-1; 8 nucleotides line up with TRBD1. CDR3 length: 15 amino acids. Per germline, CDR1 MNHEY and CDR2 SVGAGI. After removal of 6 bases from V and 0 bases from J, the junction contained 6 bases not matched to a gene. The CDR3 DNA follows: TGTGCCAGCAGAAAATCAGGGGGCTTGAACACTGAAGCTTTCTTT. Its protein is CASRKSGGLNTEAFF.

The rearrangement links TRBV7-9 to TRBJ1-1; tentative D call: TRBD1 (6 bases). The CDR3 loop spans 15 amino acids. The germline V gene encodes CDR1 SEHNR and CDR2 FQNEAQ (reference sequence). V dropped 5 bases and J dropped 4 bases, with 17 bases sitting between them. The CDR3: CASSTALQGGTEAFF. The CDR3 DNA follows: TGTGCCAGCAGCACCGCGTTACAGGGAGGCACTGAAGCTTTCTTT.

The rearrangement uses TRBV9 and TRBJ2-7; 7 nucleotides line up with TRBD1. This CDR3 spans 15 amino acids. Germline CDR1 SGDLS, CDR2 YYNGEE. J gave up 5 bases and V 4 bases, and 12 bases lay outside the gene matches. The chain's CDR3 is CASSPIRQGSHEQYF. DNA of the CDR3: TGTGCCAGCAGCCCAATACGACAGGGTTCCCACGAGCAGTACTTC.

The rearrangement uses TRBV7-8 and TRBJ2-7, with D maybe TRBD1 (6 bases). CDR1 is SGHVS, CDR2 FQNEAQ, per germline. Trimming took off 5 bases at V and 3 bases at J, with 11 bases between the two ends. The CDR3 runs 13 residues. The CDR3: CASSLYRDYEQYF. CDR3 DNA sequence: TGTGCCAGCAGCCTTTACAGGGACTACGAGCAGTACTTC.

V gene TRBV27 combines with J gene TRBJ2-1; 8 positions match TRBD2. V lost 8 bases to trimming and J lost 3 bases; unmatched junction nucleotides: 9. This CDR3 is 15 amino acids long. Looked up from germline, CDR1 is MNHEY and CDR2 is SMNVEV (reference sequence). CDR3 DNA: TGTGCCAGCCAGCGGGGGACTTTTGGCTACAATGAGCAGTTCTTC. It codes for CASQRGTFGYNEQFF.

V usage is TRBV2 and J usage is TRBJ2-1; 11 nucleotides align to TRBD1. V shed 10 bases and J 4 bases; nucleotides not matched to a gene: 9. Germline assignment: CDR1 SNHLY and CDR2 FYNNEI. The CDR3 spans 15 residues. CDR3 DNA: TGTGCCACCCCGGGGGACAGGGGGTCTTACAATGAGCAGTTCTTC. As protein: CATPGDRGSYNEQFF.

The rearrangement uses TRBV7-6 and TRBJ2-1; D gene ambiguous. The V gene's germline CDR1 is SGHVS and CDR2 FNYEAQ. The CDR3 loop spans 12 amino acids. Trimming pared 3 bases from V and 6 bases from J, leaving 6 bases between. The CDR3 sequence is CASSFEVNEQFF. CDR3 coding DNA: TGTGCCAGCAGCTTCGAGGTCAATGAGCAGTTCTTC.

V usage is TRBV27 and J usage is TRBJ2-5; TRBD2 aligns across 9 bases. Trimming at V came to 4 bases and at J to 4 bases, leaving 7 bases not matched to a gene. Germline assignment: CDR1 MNHEY and CDR2 SMNVEV (reference sequence). The CDR3 extends over 15 amino acids. The CDR3 nucleotides are TGTGCCAGCAGTTACGGACTAGCGTCAGGAGAGACCCAGTACTTC. As protein: CASSYGLASGETQYF.

V is TRBV27 and J is TRBJ1-5, with D possibly being TRBD1 (6 bases). Germline V gene data show CDR1 as MNHEY and CDR2 as SMNVEV (reference sequence). CDR3 size: 14 residues. V lost 6 bases, J lost 6 bases, and 15 bases lay in between. The CDR3 DNA sequence: TGTGCCAGCAGCCTATGGACAGCGGGTCAGCCCCAGCATTTT. This codes for CASSLWTAGQPQHF.

The chain uses TRBV4-3 and TRBJ1-2, with TRBD1 matching over 7 bases. The CDR3 totals 15 residues. J was trimmed by 6 bases and V by 0 bases; bases with no gene match: 7. CDR1 is LGHNA and CDR2 is YSLEER in the germline V gene. The chain's CDR3 is CASSQDFGTAHGYTF. In DNA, the CDR3 is TGCGCCAGCAGCCAAGATTTTGGGACAGCTCATGGCTACACCTTC.

The rearrangement uses TRBV19 and TRBJ1-1; 11 nucleotides align to TRBD1. Trimming took 5 bases from V and 3 from J; bases not matched to a gene: 8. CDR3 length: 16 amino acids. The germline gives CDR1 LNHDA, CDR2 SQIVND (reference sequence). The CDR3, as DNA: TGTGCCAGTAGTTACCGGGACAGGGGGGGGCACACTGAAGCTTTCTTT. Translated: CASSYRDRGGHTEAFF.

The V call is TRBV4-2, the J call TRBJ2-3, with 12 bases identical to TRBD2. Germline V gene data show CDR1 as LGHNA and CDR2 as YNFKEQ. Losses at the gene ends were 3 bases for V and 6 bases for J; bases not matched to a gene: 7. CDR3 length: 16 residues. Here the CDR3 DNA reads TGTGCCAGCAGCCACGCAACTAGCGGGGGGACCGATACGCAGTATTTT. Its translation is CASSHATSGGTDTQYF.

V is TRBV29-1 and J is TRBJ2-1; 16 bases agree with TRBD2. V shed 6 bases and J 10 bases; nucleotides not matched to a gene: 6. The CDR3 loop spans 14 amino acids. Germline CDR1 and CDR2: SQVTM and ANQGSEA. The CDR3 sequence is CSVAGTSGGGEQFF. DNA of the CDR3: TGCAGCGTCGCCGGGACTAGCGGGGGGGGAGAGCAGTTCTTC.

The chain links TRBV14 to TRBJ2-7, with D possibly being TRBD1 or TRBD2 (5 bases each). V lost 4 bases and J 0 bases, leaving 13 bases between the germline ends. Germline CDR1 SGHDN, CDR2 FVKESK. This CDR3 is 15 amino acids long. CDR3 residues: CASSPQLGGSYEQYF. DNA for the CDR3: TGTGCCAGCAGCCCCCAGCTTGGGGGCTCCTACGAGCAGTACTTC.

This chain joins TRBV4-3 and TRBJ2-1; 9 bases align to TRBD2. The CDR3 consists of 14 residues. Germline CDR1 and CDR2: LGHNA and YSLEER. V shed 5 bases, J shed 8 bases, and the junction held 7 bases outside the gene matches. CDR3 in amino acids: CASSSERGEDEQFF. The CDR3 DNA follows: TGCGCCAGCAGCTCCGAGCGGGGGGAGGATGAGCAGTTCTTC.

The chain recombines TRBV5-1 with TRBJ2-2, with TRBD1 identical over 8 bases. Germline CDR1 SGHRS, CDR2 YFSETQ. Trimming cost V 4 bases and J 7 bases; bases outside gene matches: 6. The CDR3 sequence is 14 residues long. CDR3 nucleotides: TGCGCCAGCAGCCTGACAGGGGTCGTCGGGGAGCTGTTTTTT. Translated: CASSLTGVVGELFF.

This clone was counted once. V usage is TRBV30 and J usage is TRBJ1-4; D uncertain. In germline, CDR1 is GTSNPN, CDR2 SVGIG (reference sequence). The CDR3 spans 14 residues. Trimming took 0 bases from V and 8 from J, leaving 13 bases between them. Written as DNA, the CDR3 is TGTGCCTGGAGTGTATTGGATTTGCGGGAAAAACTGTTTTTT. Its protein is CAWSVLDLREKLFF. Complete variable domain (other parts from reference TRBV30 and TRBJ1-4): SQTIHQWPATLVQPVGSPLSLECTVEGTSNPNLYWYRQAAGRGLQLLFYSVGIGQISSEVPQNLSASRPQDRQFILSSKKLLLSDSGFYLCAWSVLDLREKLFFGSGTQLSVL.

The rearrangement uses TRBV4-1 and TRBJ2-3; unclear D gene. The CDR3 covers 12 residues. Germline V lookup: CDR1 MGHRA, CDR2 YSYEKL. Trimming stripped 2 bases from V and 7 bases from J, with 7 bases between. DNA of the CDR3: TGCGCCAGCAGCCAAATTGAAAATACGCAGTATTTT. Translation gives CASSQIENTQYF.

The CDR3 is CASSLAVGVPGELFF. For the CDR3, the DNA is TGTGCCAGCAGCTTAGCGGTGGGGGTCCCCGGGGAGCTGTTTTTT. The V and J genes are TRBV7-9 and TRBJ2-2; D tentatively fits TRBD1 or TRBD2 (5 bases each). Per germline, CDR1 SEHNR and CDR2 FQNEAQ (reference sequence). V shed 0 bases and J shed 6 bases, with 11 bases lying between them. This CDR3 region has 15 residues.